This T cell receptor beta chain was recorded in a study of brain T cells in children with intractable seizures. Repertoires were generated with immunoSEQ multiplex PCR, while TCRdb's copy carries only in-frame clones and drops some. The sample has some 64,000 clones; 95% to 96% are singletons. The sequencing used peripheral blood, collected at surgery. The clonotype was recovered from a boy in the first two years of life with focal cortical dysplasia and intractable seizures.

For the CDR3, the DNA is TGTGCCAGCAGCCATACGGCTTCGGATACGCAGTATTTT. It codes for CASSHTASDTQYF. The chain recombines TRBV5-4 with TRBJ2-3; D gene ambiguous. Trimming left V 4 bases short and J 6 bases short, with 12 bases between. CDR3 length: 13 amino acids. CDR1 is SGHNT and CDR2 is YYREEE in the germline V gene (reference sequence).